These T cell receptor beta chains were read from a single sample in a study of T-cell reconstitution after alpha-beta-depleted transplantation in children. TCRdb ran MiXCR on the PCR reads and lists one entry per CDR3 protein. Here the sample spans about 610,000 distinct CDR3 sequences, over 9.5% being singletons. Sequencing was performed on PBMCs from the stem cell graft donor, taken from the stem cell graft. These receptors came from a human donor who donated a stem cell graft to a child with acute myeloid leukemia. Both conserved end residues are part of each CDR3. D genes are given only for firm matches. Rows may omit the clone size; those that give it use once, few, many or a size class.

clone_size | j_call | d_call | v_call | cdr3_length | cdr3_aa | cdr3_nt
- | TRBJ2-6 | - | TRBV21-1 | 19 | CASSSFGEMVVGGANVLTF | TGTGCCAGCAGCTCTTTCGGGGAAATGGTAGTCGGTGGGGCCAACGTCCTGACTTTC
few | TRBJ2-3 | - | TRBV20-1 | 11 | CSAILEDTQYF | TGCAGTGCCATCCTAGAAGATACGCAGTATTTT
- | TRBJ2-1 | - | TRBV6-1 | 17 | CASSEVFTGWFYNEQFF | TGTGCCAGCAGTGAAGTTTTTACAGGGTGGTTCTACAATGAGCAGTTCTTC
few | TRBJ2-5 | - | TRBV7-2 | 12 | CASSLVDGTQYF | TGTGCCAGCAGCTTAGTAGACGGGACCCAGTACTTC
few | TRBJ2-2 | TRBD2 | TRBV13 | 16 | CASSLRASGFTGELFF | TGTGCCAGCAGCTTACGGGCTAGCGGCTTCACCGGGGAGCTGTTTTTT
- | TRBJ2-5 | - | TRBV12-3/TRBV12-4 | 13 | CASNSGYQETQYF | TGTGCCAGCAATAGCGGTTACCAAGAGACCCAGTACTTC
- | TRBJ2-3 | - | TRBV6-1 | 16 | CASSEGVSDNTDTQYF | TGTGCCAGCAGTGAAGGAGTCTCGGATAACACAGATACGCAGTATTTT
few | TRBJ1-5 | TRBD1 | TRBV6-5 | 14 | CASNLGQVNQPQHF | TGTGCCAGCAATTTGGGACAGGTAAATCAGCCCCAGCATTTT
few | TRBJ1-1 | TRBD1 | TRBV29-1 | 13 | CSVARAGGTEAFF | TGCAGCGTTGCCAGGGCAGGGGGCACTGAAGCTTTCTTT
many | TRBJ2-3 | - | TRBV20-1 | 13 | CSAPRDPPDTQYF | TGCAGTGCTCCACGGGACCCCCCAGATACGCAGTATTTT
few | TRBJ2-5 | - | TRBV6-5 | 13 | CASSYANQETQYF | TGTGCCAGCAGTTATGCAAACCAAGAGACCCAGTACTTC
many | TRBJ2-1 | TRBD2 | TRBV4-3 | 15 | CASSQDREGYNEQFF | TGCGCCAGCAGCCAAGATAGGGAGGGATACAATGAGCAGTTCTTC
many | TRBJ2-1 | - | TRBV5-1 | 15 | CASSLDTGSYNEQFF | TGCGCCAGCAGCTTGGATACAGGGTCCTACAATGAGCAGTTCTTC
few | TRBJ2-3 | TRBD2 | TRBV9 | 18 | CASSVVGGGTSRTDTQYF | TGTGCCAGCAGCGTAGTAGGCGGGGGGACCTCTCGCACAGATACGCAGTATTTT
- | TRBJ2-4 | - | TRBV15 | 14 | CATSSPGSKNIQYF | TGTGCCACCAGCAGTCCAGGGAGTAAAAACATTCAGTACTTC
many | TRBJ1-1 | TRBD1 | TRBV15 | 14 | CATSRGKGASEAFF | TGTGCCACCAGCAGGGGGAAGGGGGCTTCAGAAGCTTTCTTT